The source of this T cell receptor (beta chain) is a study of response to subunit inactivated influenza vaccine. Trimming took 1 base from V and 3 from J, leaving 7 bases between them. This CDR3 contains 13 residues. From germline, CDR1 is LGHNA and CDR2 YNFKEQ. One entry per CDR3 protein, called by TCRdb with MiXCR from the RT-PCR reads. The repertoire holds fewer than 750,000 distinct CDR3 sequences, around 15% seen once, with around 10% in the top ten. The sequence came from a man over 45 who received an inactivated influenza vaccine. The chain couples TRBV4-2 to TRBJ2-7, with D possibly being TRBD1 (5 bases). The sequencing here drew on PBMCs from blood, taken 11 to 12 days after vaccination. CDR3 DNA: TGTGCCAGCAGCCAAGCCGGACACTACGAGCAGTACTTC. Amino acids: CASSQAGHYEQYF.